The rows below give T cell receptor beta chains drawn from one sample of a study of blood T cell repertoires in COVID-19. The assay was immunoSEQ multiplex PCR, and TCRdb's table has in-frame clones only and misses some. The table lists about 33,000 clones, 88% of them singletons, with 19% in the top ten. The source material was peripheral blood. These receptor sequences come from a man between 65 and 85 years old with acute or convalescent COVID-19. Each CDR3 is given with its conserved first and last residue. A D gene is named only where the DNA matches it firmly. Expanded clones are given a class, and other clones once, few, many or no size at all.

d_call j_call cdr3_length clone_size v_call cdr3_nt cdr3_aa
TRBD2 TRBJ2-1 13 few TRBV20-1 TGCAGTGCTAGTCCCCGGGACTACTCAGAGCAGTTCTTC CSASPRDYSEQFF
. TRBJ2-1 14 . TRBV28 TGTGCCAGCAGCCCGTCCGCAGGCGGGAATGAGCAGTTCTTC CASSPSAGGNEQFF
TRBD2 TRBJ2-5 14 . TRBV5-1 TGCGCCAGCAGCTGGGGCGGGGGGCCAGAGACCCAGTACTTC CASSWGGGPETQYF
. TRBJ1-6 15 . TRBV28 TGTGCCAGCAGCCCCGTCCAGGGGTATAATTCACCCCTCCACTTT CASSPVQGYNSPLHF
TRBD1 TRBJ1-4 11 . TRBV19 TGTGCCAGTAGTACTACCGGGACAGTGCTTTTT CASSTTGTVLF
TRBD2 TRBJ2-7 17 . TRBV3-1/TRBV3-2 TGTGCCAGCAGCCATATTACTAGCGGGATTTACTCCTACGAGCAGTACTTC CASSHITSGIYSYEQYF
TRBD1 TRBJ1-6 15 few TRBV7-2 TGTGCCAGCAGCGAACAGGGGTTAGGGAATTCACCCCTCCACTTT CASSEQGLGNSPLHF
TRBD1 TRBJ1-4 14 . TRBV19 TGTGCCAGTTCTTCCGGGACAGGGGGAGAAAAACTGTTTTTT CASSSGTGGEKLFF
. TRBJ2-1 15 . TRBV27 TGTGCCAGCAGTTTTGTTACCCCAGGGGATAATGAGCAGTTCTTC CASSFVTPGDNEQFF
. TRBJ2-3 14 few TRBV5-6 TGTGCCAGCAGCTTAGGGGCAGGGACAGATACGCAGTATTTT CASSLGAGTDTQYF
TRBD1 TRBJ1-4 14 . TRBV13 TGTGCCAGCAGCCGGGACAGGGTTGCTGAAAAACTGTTTTTT CASSRDRVAEKLFF
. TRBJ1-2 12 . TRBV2 TGTGCCAGTTCACAGGAGCCCGGTGGCTACACCTTC CASSQEPGGYTF
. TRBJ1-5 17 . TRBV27 TGTGCCAGCAGTTTATTCACCGTAATGGGGGCTGGTCAGCCCCAGCATTTT CASSLFTVMGAGQPQHF
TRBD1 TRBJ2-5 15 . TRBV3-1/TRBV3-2 TGTGCCAGCAGCCGTTGGACAGGGAGAGGAGAGACCCAGTACTTC CASSRWTGRGETQYF
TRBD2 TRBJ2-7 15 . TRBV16 TGTGCCAGCAGCCAATCTGCGGGAGGTGCCTACGAGCAGTACTTC CASSQSAGGAYEQYF
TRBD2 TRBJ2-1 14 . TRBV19 TGTGCCAGTAATAACCTACAAGCGGGAGTCGGACAGTTCTTC CASNNLQAGVGQFF